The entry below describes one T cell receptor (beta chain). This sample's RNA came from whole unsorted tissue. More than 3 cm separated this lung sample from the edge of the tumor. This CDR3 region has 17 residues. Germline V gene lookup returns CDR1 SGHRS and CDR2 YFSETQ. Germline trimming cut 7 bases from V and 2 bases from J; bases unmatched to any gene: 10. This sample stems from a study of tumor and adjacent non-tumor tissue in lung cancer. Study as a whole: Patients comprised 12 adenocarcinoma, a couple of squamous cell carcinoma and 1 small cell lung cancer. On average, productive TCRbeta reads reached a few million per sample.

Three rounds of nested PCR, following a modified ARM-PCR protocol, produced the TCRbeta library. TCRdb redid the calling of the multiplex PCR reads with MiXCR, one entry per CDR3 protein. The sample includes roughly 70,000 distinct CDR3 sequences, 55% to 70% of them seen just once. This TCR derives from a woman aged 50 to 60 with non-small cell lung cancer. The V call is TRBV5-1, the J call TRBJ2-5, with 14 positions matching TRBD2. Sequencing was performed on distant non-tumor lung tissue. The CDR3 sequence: CASCRGTSGSYQETQYF. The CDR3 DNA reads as TGCGCCAGCTGTCGTGGGACTAGCGGGAGCTATCAAGAGACCCAGTACTTC.